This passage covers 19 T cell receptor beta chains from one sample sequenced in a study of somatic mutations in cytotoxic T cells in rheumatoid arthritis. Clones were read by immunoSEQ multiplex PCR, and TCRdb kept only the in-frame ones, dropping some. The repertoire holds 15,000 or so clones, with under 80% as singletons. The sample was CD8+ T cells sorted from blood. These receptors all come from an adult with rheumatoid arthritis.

The CDR3 sequence is CASSMGLAAVVSFF. The DNA of the CDR3 is TGTGCCAGCAGCATGGGACTAGCGGCAGTGGTCTCGTTCTTC. The chain has TRBV11-2 and TRBJ2-1; 11 bases line up with TRBD2. The CDR3 totals 14 residues. V shed 5 bases and J 15 bases; nucleotides not matched to a gene: 12. Germline V lookup: CDR1 SGHAT, CDR2 FQNNGV. Supplemented by reference TRBV11-2 and TRBJ2-1, the full variable domain reads EAGVAQSPRYKIIEKRQSVAFWCNPISGHATLYWYQQILGQGPKLLIQFQNNGVVDDSQLPKDRFSAERLKGVDSTLKIQPAKLEDSAVYLCASSMGLAAVVSFFGPGTRLTVL.

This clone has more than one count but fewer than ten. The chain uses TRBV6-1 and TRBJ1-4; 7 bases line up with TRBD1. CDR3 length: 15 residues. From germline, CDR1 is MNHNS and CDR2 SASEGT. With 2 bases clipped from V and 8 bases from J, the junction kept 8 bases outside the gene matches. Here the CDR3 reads CASSERQGDYEKLFF. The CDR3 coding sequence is TGTGCCAGCAGTGAACGTCAGGGGGATTACGAAAAACTGTTTTTT.

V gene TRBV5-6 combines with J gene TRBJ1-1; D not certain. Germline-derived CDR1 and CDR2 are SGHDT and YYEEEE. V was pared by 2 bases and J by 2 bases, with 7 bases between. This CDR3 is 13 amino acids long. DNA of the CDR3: TGTGCCAGCAGCTTAGTCCCCAACACTGAAGCTTTCTTT. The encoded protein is CASSLVPNTEAFF. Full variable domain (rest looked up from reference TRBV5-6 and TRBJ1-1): DAGVTQSPTHLIKTRGQQVTLRCSPKSGHDTVSWYQQALGQGPQFIFQYYEEEERQRGNFPDRFSGHQFPNYSSELNVNALLLGDSALYLCASSLVPNTEAFFGQGTRLTVV.

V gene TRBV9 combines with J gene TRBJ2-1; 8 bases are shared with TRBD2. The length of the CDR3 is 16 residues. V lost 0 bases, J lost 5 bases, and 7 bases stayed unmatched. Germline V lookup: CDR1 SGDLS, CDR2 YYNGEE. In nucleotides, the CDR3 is TGTGCCAGCAGCGTAGCTACACTAGCGGCAAACAATGAGCAGTTCTTC. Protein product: CASSVATLAANNEQFF.

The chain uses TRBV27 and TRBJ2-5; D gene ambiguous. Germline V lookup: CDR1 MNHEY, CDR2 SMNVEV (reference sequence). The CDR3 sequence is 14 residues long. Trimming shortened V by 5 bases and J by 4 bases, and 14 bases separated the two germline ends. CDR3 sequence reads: CASSPVTPRETQYF. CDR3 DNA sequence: TGTGCCAGCAGTCCCGTAACCCCCCGAGAGACCCAGTACTTC.

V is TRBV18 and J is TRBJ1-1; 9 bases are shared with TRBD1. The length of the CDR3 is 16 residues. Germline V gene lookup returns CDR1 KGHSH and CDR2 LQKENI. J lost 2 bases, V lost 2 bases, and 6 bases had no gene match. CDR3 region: CASSPELQGANTEAFF. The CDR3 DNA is TGTGCCAGCTCACCAGAATTACAGGGGGCAAACACTGAAGCTTTCTTT.

The CDR3 DNA reads TGTGCCACCAGCGGGCGAGGGGGGGCCACCAATCAGCCCCAGCATTTT. Protein sequence: CATSGRGGATNQPQHF. This rearrangement joins TRBV15 to TRBJ1-5, with a possible D match to TRBD1 (6 bases). V was clipped by 5 bases and J by 3 bases, with 17 bases between them. The CDR3 totals 16 residues. The germline CDR1 and CDR2 sequences are LNHNV and YYDKDF (reference sequence). The variable domain in full, with the rest retrieved from reference TRBV15 and TRBJ1-5, is DAMVIQNPRYQVTQFGKPVTLSCSQTLNHNVMYWYQQKSSQAPKLLFHYYDKDFNNEADTPDNFQSRRPNTSFCFLDIRSPGLGDTAMYLCATSGRGGATNQPQHFGDGTRLSIL.

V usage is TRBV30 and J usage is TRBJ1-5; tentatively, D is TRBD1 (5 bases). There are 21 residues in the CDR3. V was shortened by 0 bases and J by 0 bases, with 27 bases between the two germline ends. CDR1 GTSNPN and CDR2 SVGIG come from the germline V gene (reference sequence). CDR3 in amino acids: CAWSVFPGRIIRCYSNQPQHF. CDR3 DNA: TGTGCCTGGAGTGTATTTCCAGGGAGGATCATTCGATGCTATAGCAATCAGCCCCAGCATTTT.

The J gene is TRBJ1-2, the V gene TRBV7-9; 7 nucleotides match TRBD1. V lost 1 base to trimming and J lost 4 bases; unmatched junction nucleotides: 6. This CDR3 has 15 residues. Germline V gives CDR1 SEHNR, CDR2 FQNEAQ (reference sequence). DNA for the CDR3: TGTGCCAGCAGCTTAGGAGACAGGGTCCTCTATGGCTACACCTTC. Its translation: CASSLGDRVLYGYTF.

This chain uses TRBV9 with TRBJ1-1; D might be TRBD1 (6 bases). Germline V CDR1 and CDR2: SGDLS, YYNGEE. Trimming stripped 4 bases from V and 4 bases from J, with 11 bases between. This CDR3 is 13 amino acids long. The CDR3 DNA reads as TGTGCCAGCAGCACACAGGGTGCCACTGAAGCTTTCTTT. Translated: CASSTQGATEAFF.

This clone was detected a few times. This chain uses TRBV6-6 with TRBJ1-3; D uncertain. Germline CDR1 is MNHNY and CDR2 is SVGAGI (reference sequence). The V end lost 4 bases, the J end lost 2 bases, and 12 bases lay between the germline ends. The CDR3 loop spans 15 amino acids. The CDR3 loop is CASSFSRIAGNTIYF. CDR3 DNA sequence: TGTGCCAGCAGTTTCTCGCGGATTGCTGGAAACACCATATATTTT.

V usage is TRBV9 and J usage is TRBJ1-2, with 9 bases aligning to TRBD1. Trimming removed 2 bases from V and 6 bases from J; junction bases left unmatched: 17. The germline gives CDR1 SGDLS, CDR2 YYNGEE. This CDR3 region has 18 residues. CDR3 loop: CASSVSGTGRTKGHGYTF. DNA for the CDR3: TGTGCCAGCAGCGTGAGCGGGACAGGGAGGACCAAAGGCCATGGCTACACCTTC.

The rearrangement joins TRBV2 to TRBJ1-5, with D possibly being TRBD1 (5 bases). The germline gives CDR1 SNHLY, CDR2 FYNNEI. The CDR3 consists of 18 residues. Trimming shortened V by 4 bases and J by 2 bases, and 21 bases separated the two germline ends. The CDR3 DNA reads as TGTGCCAGCAGTGGGGGGGACCATATTTCAGATGGCAATCAGCCCCAGCATTTT. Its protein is CASSGGDHISDGNQPQHF.

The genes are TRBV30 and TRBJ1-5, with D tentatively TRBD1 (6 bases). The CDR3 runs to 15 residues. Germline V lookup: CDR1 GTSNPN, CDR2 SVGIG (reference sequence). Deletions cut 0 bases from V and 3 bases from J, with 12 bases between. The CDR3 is CAWSVQGRYNQPQHF. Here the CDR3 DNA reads TGTGCCTGGAGTGTACAGGGCAGGTACAATCAGCCCCAGCATTTT.

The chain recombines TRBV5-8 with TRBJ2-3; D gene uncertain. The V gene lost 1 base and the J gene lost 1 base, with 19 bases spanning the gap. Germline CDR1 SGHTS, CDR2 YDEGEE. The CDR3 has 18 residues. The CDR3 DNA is TGTGCCAGCAGCTTGATGTTTAGGACCGATGGCGGCACAGATACGCAGTATTTT. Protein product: CASSLMFRTDGGTDTQYF.

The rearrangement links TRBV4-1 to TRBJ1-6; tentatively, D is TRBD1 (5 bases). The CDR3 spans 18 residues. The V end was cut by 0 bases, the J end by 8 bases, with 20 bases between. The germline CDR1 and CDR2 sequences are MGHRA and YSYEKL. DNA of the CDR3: TGCGCCAGCAGCCAAGAGGACACGCGGGTATTTATGGATTCACCCCTCCACTTT. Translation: CASSQEDTRVFMDSPLHF.

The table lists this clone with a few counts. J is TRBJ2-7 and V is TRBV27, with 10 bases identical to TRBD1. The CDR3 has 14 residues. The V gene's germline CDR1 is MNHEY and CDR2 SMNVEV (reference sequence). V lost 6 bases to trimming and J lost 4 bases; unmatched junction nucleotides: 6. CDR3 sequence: CASSPTGGLYEQYF. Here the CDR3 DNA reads TGTGCCAGCAGCCCGACAGGGGGCTTATACGAGCAGTACTTC.

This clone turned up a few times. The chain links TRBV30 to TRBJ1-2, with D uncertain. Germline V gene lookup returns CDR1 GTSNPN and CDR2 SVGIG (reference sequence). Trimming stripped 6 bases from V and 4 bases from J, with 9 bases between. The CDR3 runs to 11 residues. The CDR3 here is CACTVGYGYTF. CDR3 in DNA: TGTGCCTGTACAGTGGGCTATGGCTACACCTTC.

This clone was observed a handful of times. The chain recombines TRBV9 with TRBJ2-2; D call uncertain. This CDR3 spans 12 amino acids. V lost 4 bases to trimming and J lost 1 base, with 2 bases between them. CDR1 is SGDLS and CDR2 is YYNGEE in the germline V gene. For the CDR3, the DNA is TGTGCCAGCAGCATGAACACCGGGGAGCTGTTTTTT. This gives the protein CASSMNTGELFF.